The 5 T cell receptor beta chains presented below share a single source sample, sequenced in a study of T cells expressing NK-cell markers. TCRdb reprocessed the 5' RACE reads and keeps a single row for each CDR3 protein, giving no DNA. The sample table includes 500,000 to 700,000 distinct CDR3 sequences. What was sequenced was blood T cells: a sorted CD56 or NKG2C T cell subset, CD4+ or CD8+ T cells, or bulk PBMC T cells (not recorded which). These receptors were obtained from a man between 18 and 29 years old in good health.

This chain links TRBV7-9 with TRBJ2-3; no DNA is available, so the TRBD1 call from TCRdb remains unchecked. There are 14 residues in the CDR3. Germline V gives CDR1 SEHNR, CDR2 FQNEAQ (reference sequence). The CDR3 loop is CASRGTLGTDTQYF.

The chain is built from TRBV3-1 and TRBJ2-5; TCRdb picks TRBD2, but there is no DNA to check that call. Germline V CDR1 and CDR2: LGHDT, YNNKEL (reference sequence). This CDR3 has 16 residues. CDR3 residues: CASSQGLAGSGETQYF.

The V gene is TRBV7-2, the J gene TRBJ1-1; TCRdb selects TRBD1, and the lack of DNA leaves this call unchecked. Germline lookup yields CDR1 SGHTA and CDR2 FQGNSA. This CDR3 contains 14 residues. The CDR3 reads CASASPGGFTEAFF. Using reference TRBV7-2 and TRBJ1-1 for the parts outside the CDR3, the full variable domain is GAGVSQSPSNKVTEKGKDVELRCDPISGHTALYWYRQSLGQGLEFLIYFQGNSAPDKSGLPSDRFSAERTGGSVSTLTIQRTQQEDSAVYLCASASPGGFTEAFFGQGTRLTVV.

The J gene is TRBJ1-5, the V gene TRBV24-1; TCRdb's D call of TRBD1 is untestable without DNA. The CDR3 is made up of 15 amino acids. Germline V gene data show CDR1 as KGHDR and CDR2 as SFDVKD. This CDR3 reads CATSRGTGDNQPQHF.

The V call is TRBV11-2, the J call TRBJ2-7; TCRdb indicates TRBD1, and absent DNA this call remains unverified. The CDR3 runs 17 residues. CDR1 is SGHAT, CDR2 FQNNGV, per germline. CDR3 in amino acids: CASSLDGGGASLYEQYF.